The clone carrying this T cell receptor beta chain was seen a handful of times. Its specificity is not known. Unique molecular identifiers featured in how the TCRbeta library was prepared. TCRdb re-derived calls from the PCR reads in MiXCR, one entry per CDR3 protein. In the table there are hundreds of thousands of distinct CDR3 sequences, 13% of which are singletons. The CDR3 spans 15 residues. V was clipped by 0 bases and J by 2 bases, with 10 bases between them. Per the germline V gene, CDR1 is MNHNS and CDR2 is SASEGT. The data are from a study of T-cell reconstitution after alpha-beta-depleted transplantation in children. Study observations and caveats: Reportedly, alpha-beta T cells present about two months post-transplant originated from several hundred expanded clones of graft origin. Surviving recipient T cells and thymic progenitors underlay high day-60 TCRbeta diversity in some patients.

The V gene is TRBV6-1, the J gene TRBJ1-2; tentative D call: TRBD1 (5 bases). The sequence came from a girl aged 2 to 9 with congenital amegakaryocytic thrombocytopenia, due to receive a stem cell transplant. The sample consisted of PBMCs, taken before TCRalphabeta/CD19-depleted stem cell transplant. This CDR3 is CASSEAATVNYGYTF. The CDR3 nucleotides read TGTGCCAGCAGTGAAGCTGCGACAGTGAACTATGGCTACACCTTC.